Shown below are 24 T cell receptor beta chains from a single sample sequenced in a study of blood T cell repertoires in COVID-19. Libraries were prepared by immunoSEQ multiplex PCR; TCRdb keeps only in-frame clonotypes and omits some of them. Among 200,000 to 300,000 clones listed, around 83% were seen once. The material sequenced was peripheral blood. These receptors all come from a woman of 80 years or more with acute or convalescent COVID-19.

The chain uses TRBV5-1 and TRBJ2-5; 15 bases fit TRBD2. V gave up 4 bases and J gave up 0 bases; unmatched junction bases: 13. CDR3 length: 20 residues. Germline-derived CDR1 and CDR2 are SGHRS and YFSETQ. Written as DNA, the CDR3 is TGCGCCAGCAGCCCCTTCGGGACTAGCGGGGGGACAAAGTACCAAGAGACCCAGTACTTC. Amino acids: CASSPFGTSGGTKYQETQYF.

In its sample, this clone was seen once. CDR3 coding DNA: TGTGCCAGCAGCCCCCGGGGACAGGGCCTCTACGAGCAGTACTTC. The encoded protein is CASSPRGQGLYEQYF. This chain links TRBV9 with TRBJ2-7, with 9 bases identical to TRBD1. V gave up 4 bases and J gave up 3 bases; unmatched junction bases: 8. CDR3 length equals 15 residues. Germline lookup yields CDR1 SGDLS and CDR2 YYNGEE.

Here the CDR3 reads CASSPVDGGYQETQYF. CDR3 DNA: TGTGCCAGCTCACCTGTGGATGGGGGGTACCAAGAGACCCAGTACTTC. V and J are TRBV18 and TRBJ2-5, with a possible D match to TRBD2 (6 bases). CDR1 is KGHSH and CDR2 is LQKENI in the germline V gene. The germline V and J ends were trimmed by 3 bases and 0 bases, with 14 bases remaining between them. This CDR3 has 16 amino acids.

The chain has TRBV5-1 and TRBJ2-1; D gene unclear. Germline lookup yields CDR1 SGHRS and CDR2 YFSETQ. Deletions cut 0 bases from V and 10 bases from J, with 17 bases between. The CDR3 totals 15 residues. In DNA form, the CDR3 reads TGCGCCAGCAGCTTGGGAGAGTTTGAGGTTACCGAGCAGTTCTTC. Translation gives CASSLGEFEVTEQFF.

This clone was observed once. The V and J genes are TRBV6-4 and TRBJ2-3, with TRBD2 identical over 9 bases. The CDR3 is made up of 15 amino acids. V gave up 4 bases and J gave up 1 base; unmatched junction bases: 3. Per germline, CDR1 MRHNA and CDR2 SNTAGT. CDR3 bases: TGTGCCAGCAGTGCAGAGCGGGGGGGCACAGATACGCAGTATTTT. Translated, it gives CASSAERGGTDTQYF.

This clone appeared once. The chain has TRBV5-6 and TRBJ2-7, with D possibly matching TRBD2 (6 bases). The CDR3 has 12 amino acids. V shed 4 bases and J shed 13 bases, with 18 bases lying between them. Germline V CDR1 and CDR2: SGHDT, YYEEEE. The DNA for the CDR3 is TGTGCCAGCAGCCTTGAGTCGGGGCGGGACTACTTC. Translation gives CASSLESGRDYF.

The CDR3 region has the DNA TGTGCCAGCAGTTTGGGGACAGGGAACACCGGGGAGCTGTTTTTT. Its translation is CASSLGTGNTGELFF. The gene calls are TRBV6-6 and TRBJ2-2, with 8 bases matching TRBD1. The CDR3 is 15 residues long. V dropped 4 bases and J dropped 1; count of bases not matched to a gene: 2. Germline loops: CDR1 MNHNY, CDR2 SVGAGI (reference sequence).

CDR3 sequence reads: CATSQTGQFNQPQHF. CDR3 bases: TGTGCCACCAGCCAGACCGGACAGTTCAATCAGCCCCAGCATTTT. This chain links TRBV15 with TRBJ1-5; D perhaps matches TRBD1 (6 bases). CDR1 and CDR2 (germline): LNHNV, YYDKDF (reference sequence). This CDR3 is built from 15 residues. V lost 5 bases to trimming and J lost 3 bases, with 14 bases between them.

This sequence joins TRBV6-5 and TRBJ1-6, with D tentatively TRBD1 (5 bases). CDR1 is MNHEY and CDR2 is SVGAGI in the germline V gene. Trimming removed 2 bases at V and 6 bases at J, with 14 bases between. This CDR3 spans 16 amino acids. This CDR3 reads CASSYTRQTGNSPLHF. The CDR3, as DNA: TGTGCCAGCAGTTACACCCGACAGACGGGTAATTCACCCCTCCACTTT.

This clone was seen more than once but under ten times. The chain is built from TRBV11-2 and TRBJ1-3; tentative D call: TRBD1 (5 bases). Trimming removed 5 bases at V and 0 bases at J, with 14 bases between. This CDR3 has 16 amino acids. Germline V CDR1 and CDR2: SGHAT, FQNNGV. For the CDR3, the DNA is TGTGCCAGCAGCCTTGCGGGGCCGAGCTCTGGAAACACCATATATTTT. It encodes CASSLAGPSSGNTIYF.

This chain joins TRBV7-2 and TRBJ2-5; 9 bases fit TRBD1. V lost 3 bases and J lost 6; bases outside the gene matches: 8. The germline V gene encodes CDR1 SGHTA and CDR2 FQGNSA. CDR3 size: 15 residues. DNA of the CDR3: TGTGCCAGCAGCTTTGACAGGGGGGTCAAAAAGACCCAGTACTTC. Amino acid sequence: CASSFDRGVKKTQYF.

CDR3 sequence: CASSQGQGASYEQYF. The CDR3 coding sequence is TGTGCCAGCAGCCAAGGGCAGGGGGCATCCTACGAGCAGTACTTC. The genes are TRBV14 and TRBJ2-7, with 8 nucleotides matching TRBD1. CDR3 length: 15 residues. Germline V CDR1 and CDR2: SGHDN, FVKESK. J lost 1 base, V lost 1 base, and 3 bases had no gene match.

The chain has TRBV5-6 and TRBJ2-5, with 8 bases lining up with TRBD1. The CDR3 runs 13 residues. Germline V CDR1 and CDR2: SGHDT, YYEEEE. V shed 4 bases, J shed 5 bases, and the junction held 4 bases outside the gene matches. In DNA, the CDR3 is TGTGCCAGCAGCGCCGACAGGGGCGAGACCCAGTACTTC. It encodes CASSADRGETQYF.

Only one count was recorded for this clone. V gene TRBV7-9 combines with J gene TRBJ1-4, with 8 bases matching TRBD1. The CDR3 covers 16 residues. With 5 bases clipped from V and 5 bases from J, the junction kept 10 bases outside the gene matches. CDR1 is SEHNR and CDR2 is FQNEAQ in the germline V gene (reference sequence). The CDR3 coding sequence is TGTGCCAGCAGCCCGGGACAGGCGGACCTCAATGAAAAACTGTTTTTT. It specifies CASSPGQADLNEKLFF.

In its sample, this clone was seen a few times. The CDR3 here is CASSLPGQNTEAFF. The CDR3 nucleotides read TGTGCCAGCAGCCTTCCGGGACAGAACACTGAAGCTTTCTTT. This rearrangement joins TRBV3-1 (or the pseudogene TRBV3-2) to TRBJ1-1; the D gene is possibly TRBD1 (6 bases). The CDR3 has 14 residues. Trimming took 4 bases from V and 1 from J, leaving 10 bases between them. Germline V gene lookup returns CDR1 LGHDT and CDR2 YNNKEL (reference sequence).

Concerning this clone itself: Other DNA sequences in this specimen translate into the identical CDR3. The chain has TRBV5-8 and TRBJ2-7; the match to TRBD1 covers 11 bases. The germline gives CDR1 SGHTS, CDR2 YDEGEE. CDR3 length: 14 residues. V gave up 4 bases and J gave up 4 bases; unmatched junction bases: 4. The CDR3 DNA sequence: TGTGCCAGCAGCCGGGACAGGGGGAGATACGAGCAGTACTTC. This sequence encodes CASSRDRGRYEQYF.

The chain links TRBV7-2 to TRBJ2-5; 9 bases match TRBD2. Trimming took 5 bases from V and 5 from J; bases not matched to a gene: 15. The CDR3 spans 17 residues. Looked up from germline, CDR1 is SGHTA and CDR2 is FQGNSA. The chain's CDR3 is CASSQVGPAGGLETQYF. The CDR3 nucleotides read TGTGCCAGCAGCCAAGTAGGGCCAGCGGGGGGCCTGGAGACCCAGTACTTC. The whole variable domain, filled in from reference TRBV7-2 and TRBJ2-5, reads GAGVSQSPSNKVTEKGKDVELRCDPISGHTALYWYRQSLGQGLEFLIYFQGNSAPDKSGLPSDRFSAERTGGSVSTLTIQRTQQEDSAVYLCASSQVGPAGGLETQYFGPGTRLLVL.

The chain joins TRBV9 to TRBJ2-2, with a possible D match to TRBD1 (7 bases). CDR1 is SGDLS and CDR2 is YYNGEE in the germline V gene. The CDR3 has 16 amino acids. Trimming pared 0 bases from V and 5 bases from J, leaving 14 bases between. This CDR3 is CASSVGSQGGTGELFF. In DNA form, the CDR3 reads TGTGCCAGCAGCGTAGGATCCCAGGGGGGAACCGGGGAGCTGTTTTTT.

This clone came up once. This chain uses TRBV4-1 with TRBJ1-5, with D possibly being TRBD1 (5 bases). The V and J ends lost 4 bases and 0 bases respectively, with 10 bases between them. Per germline, CDR1 MGHRA and CDR2 YSYEKL. This CDR3 has 15 amino acids. The CDR3 coding sequence is TGCGCCAGCAGCCCTACAGGTTATAGCAATCAGCCCCAGCATTTT. It translates to CASSPTGYSNQPQHF.

The gene calls are TRBV6-5 and TRBJ2-5, with D possibly TRBD1 on 6 matching bases. CDR1 and CDR2 (germline): MNHEY, SVGAGI. V was cut by 6 bases and J by 4 bases, with 9 bases left in between. The CDR3 is 12 amino acids. This CDR3 is CASSNRVETQYF. DNA of the CDR3: TGTGCCAGCAGCAACAGGGTAGAGACCCAGTACTTC.

The chain couples TRBV6-5 to TRBJ1-1; D possibly corresponds to TRBD1 (5 bases). Germline V gene lookup returns CDR1 MNHEY and CDR2 SVGAGI. Between the trimmed V and J ends, which lost 8 bases and 1 base, there was a span of 14 bases. The CDR3 loop spans 14 amino acids. The CDR3, as DNA: TGTGCCAGCCGTAAATCAGGGTCGAACACTGAAGCTTTCTTT. Protein: CASRKSGSNTEAFF.

The gene calls are TRBV2 and TRBJ2-3, with D possibly TRBD1 on 6 matching bases. Germline lookup yields CDR1 SNHLY and CDR2 FYNNEI. Trimming took off 8 bases at V and 6 bases at J, with 18 bases between the two ends. CDR3 length equals 14 residues. The CDR3 DNA is TGTGCCAGCTTTGACCAGGACAGAAAGGATACGCAGTATTTT. Translation: CASFDQDRKDTQYF.

The chain carries TRBV6-5 and TRBJ2-7; 7 bases fit TRBD1. The length of the CDR3 is 14 residues. With 7 bases clipped from V and 4 bases from J, the junction kept 10 bases outside the gene matches. Germline V gene data show CDR1 as MNHEY and CDR2 as SVGAGI. The CDR3 nucleotides are TGTGCCAGCAACCTAGACAGGGATTTTTACGAGCAGTACTTC. Its translation: CASNLDRDFYEQYF.

The rearrangement links TRBV5-4 to TRBJ2-5; 9 bases agree with TRBD1. The CDR3 contains 15 residues. Germline values: CDR1 SGHNT, CDR2 YYREEE (reference sequence). J lost 5 bases, V lost 0 bases, and 5 bases had no gene match. The CDR3 DNA follows: TGTGCCAGCAGCTTGGCGGGACAGGGTGCGGAGACCCAGTACTTC. It translates to CASSLAGQGAETQYF.